The rows below give T cell receptor beta chains drawn from one sample of a study of shared clonotypes between healthy human individuals. Here immunoSEQ multiplex PCR was the method, and the copy in TCRdb shows in-frame clones only, minus some. The profile shows roughly 2.4 million clones, around 95% of them singletons. Source material: naive CD4+ T cells sorted from blood. The receptors were gathered from a young man in good health. Each CDR3 is given with its conserved first and last residue. Each record gives: D gene, J gene, V gene, CDR3 protein. D genes are given only for firm matches.

>.|TRBJ1-5|TRBV7-2
CASSLVMGLSNQPQHF
>TRBD1|TRBJ2-7|TRBV28
CASSLLGQGGGEQYF
>.|TRBJ1-5|TRBV10-2
CASSEVRNAQGPPQHF
>.|TRBJ2-7|TRBV11-3
CASSLGPTGSPSYEQYF
>.|TRBJ2-1|TRBV7-9
CASARNNEQFF
>TRBD2|TRBJ2-3|TRBV2
CASGLTGTSVSDTQYF
>TRBD1|TRBJ1-2|TRBV5-1
CASSNRQGGSYGYTF
>.|TRBJ1-3|TRBV4-2
CASSQDFNTIYF
>.|TRBJ1-5|TRBV6-1
CASSEEGGAGQPQHF
>.|TRBJ2-2|TRBV10-3
CAIRTGASTGELFF
>.|TRBJ2-1|TRBV12-5
CASGLVGSLSVSSYNEQFF
>.|TRBJ2-5|TRBV2
CASTTSGGRRQTQYF
>.|TRBJ1-2|TRBV27
CASRPREGYGYTF
>.|TRBJ1-4|TRBV5-1
CASSLVPQLNEKLFF
>TRBD1|TRBJ1-1|TRBV5-1
CASSLTGVKTEAFF
>.|TRBJ2-2|TRBV29-1
CSVVPDSSNTGELFF
>.|TRBJ2-2|TRBV6-1
CASSEQGYTGELFF
>.|TRBJ2-2|TRBV9
CASSVELGGGLLNTGELFF
>.|TRBJ1-3|TRBV5-1
CASSPHDSGNTIYF
>.|TRBJ1-1|TRBV7-9
CASSGDLNTEAFF
>TRBD2|TRBJ2-7|TRBV5-4
CASSLRAGGQAEQYF
>.|TRBJ2-7|TRBV5-1
CASSLGDGTQQYF
>.|TRBJ2-5|TRBV5-4
CASSSGLQETQYF
>.|TRBJ1-6|TRBV30
CAWSITGTNSPLHF
>.|TRBJ2-1|TRBV10-1
CASSESLDGEQFF
>.|TRBJ2-3|TRBV10-1
CASSEGGRTDTQYF
>TRBD1|TRBJ2-1|TRBV9
CASSADRVLNYEQFF